This TCR beta chain was found in a study of blood T cell repertoires in COVID-19. Study-wide background: The origin of the acute and convalescent COVID-19 samples was the United States, Italy and Spain.

This CDR3 has 13 amino acids. Germline CDR1 reads SGHTA; CDR2 reads FQGNSA. V shed 3 bases and J shed 5 bases, with 11 bases lying between them. Clones were sequenced by immunoSEQ multiplex PCR, and TCRdb holds only the in-frame ones, with some missing. The table records around 290,000 clones, approximately 90% of them present only once. Sequencing was carried out using PBMCs or T cells enriched from blood (not recorded which). The V and J genes are TRBV7-2 and TRBJ2-7; no reliable D call. The source is a woman aged 55 to 70 in a cohort exposed to, infected with or recovered from COVID-19 (not recorded which). The DNA of the CDR3 is TGTGCCAGCAGCTTGCGCCGCCGGGACGAGCAGTACTTC. Amino acid sequence: CASSLRRRDEQYF.